The T cell receptor beta chain described here comes from a study of beta chain features in type 1 diabetes. Expressed TCRB transcripts got sequenced, as all isolated RNA was reverse transcribed. Each sample of naive, central memory or regulatory T cells had, on average, approximately 3.5 million reads. Clones were read by immunoSEQ multiplex PCR, and TCRdb kept only the in-frame ones, dropping some. The sample yields fewer than 350,000 clones, around 20% seen once. Every participating donor gave one draw, a heparinised blood sample averaging about 100 mL. Deletions cut 6 bases from V and 8 bases from J, with 14 bases between. The CDR3 runs 13 residues. The V gene's germline CDR1 is MNHNS and CDR2 SASEGT.

The rearrangement links TRBV6-1 to TRBJ2-1; TRBD2 might be the D (5 bases). The sequence was obtained from a woman aged 18-29 years in good health. Sequencing used naive CD4+ T cells from blood. CDR3 nucleotide sequence: TGTGCCAGCAGATTACTTGGGCGGGATGAGCAGTTCTTC. This sequence encodes CASRLLGRDEQFF.